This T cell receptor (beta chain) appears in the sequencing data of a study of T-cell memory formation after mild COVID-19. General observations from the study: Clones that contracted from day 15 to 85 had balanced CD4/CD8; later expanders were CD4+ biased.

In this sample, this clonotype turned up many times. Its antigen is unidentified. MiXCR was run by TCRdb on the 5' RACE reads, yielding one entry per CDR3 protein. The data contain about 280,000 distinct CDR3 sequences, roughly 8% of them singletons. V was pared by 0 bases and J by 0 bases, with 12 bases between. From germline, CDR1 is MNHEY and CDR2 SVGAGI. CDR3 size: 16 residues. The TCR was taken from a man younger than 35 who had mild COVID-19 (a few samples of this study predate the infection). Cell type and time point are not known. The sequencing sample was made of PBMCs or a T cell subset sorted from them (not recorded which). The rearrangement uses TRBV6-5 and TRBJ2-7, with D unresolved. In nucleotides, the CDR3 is TGTGCCAGCAGTTACTCGGTTCGCTTGGGCTCCTACGAGCAGTACTTC. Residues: CASSYSVRLGSYEQYF.